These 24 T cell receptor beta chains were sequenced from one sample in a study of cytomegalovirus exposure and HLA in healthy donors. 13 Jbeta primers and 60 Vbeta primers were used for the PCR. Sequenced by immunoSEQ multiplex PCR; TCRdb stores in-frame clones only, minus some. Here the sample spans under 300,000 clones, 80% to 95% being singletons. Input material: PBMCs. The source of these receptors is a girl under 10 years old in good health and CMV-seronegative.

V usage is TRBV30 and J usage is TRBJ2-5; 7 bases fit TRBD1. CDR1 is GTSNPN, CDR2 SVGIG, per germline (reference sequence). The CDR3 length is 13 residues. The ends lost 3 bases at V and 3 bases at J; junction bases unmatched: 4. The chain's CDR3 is CAWRDREKETQYF. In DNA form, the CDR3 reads TGTGCCTGGAGAGACAGGGAAAAAGAGACCCAGTACTTC.

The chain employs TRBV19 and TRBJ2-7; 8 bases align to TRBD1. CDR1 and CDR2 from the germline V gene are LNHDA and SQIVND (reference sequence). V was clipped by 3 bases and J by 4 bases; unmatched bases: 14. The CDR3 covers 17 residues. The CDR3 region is CASSIREDWDRYYEQYF. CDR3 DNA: TGTGCCAGTAGTATTCGTGAGGATTGGGACAGGTATTACGAGCAGTACTTC. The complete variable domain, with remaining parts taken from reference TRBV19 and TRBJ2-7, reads DGGITQSPKYLFRKEGQNVTLSCEQNLNHDAMYWYRQDPGQGLRLIYYSQIVNDFQKGDIAEGYSVSREKKESFPLTVTSAQKNPTAFYLCASSIREDWDRYYEQYFGPGTRLTVT.

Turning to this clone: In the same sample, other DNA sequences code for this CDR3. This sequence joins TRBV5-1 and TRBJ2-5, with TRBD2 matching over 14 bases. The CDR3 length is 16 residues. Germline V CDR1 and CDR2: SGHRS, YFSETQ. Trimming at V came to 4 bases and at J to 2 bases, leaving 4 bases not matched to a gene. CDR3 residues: CASSRGLAGGQETQYF. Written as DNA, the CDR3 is TGCGCCAGCAGCCGAGGACTAGCGGGGGGTCAAGAGACCCAGTACTTC.

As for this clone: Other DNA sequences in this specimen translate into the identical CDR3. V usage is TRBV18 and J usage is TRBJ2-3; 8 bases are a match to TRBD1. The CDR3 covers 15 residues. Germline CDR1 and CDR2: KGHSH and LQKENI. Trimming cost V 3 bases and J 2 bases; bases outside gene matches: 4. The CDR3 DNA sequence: TGTGCCAGCTCACCGACAGGGGCAGTCACAGATACGCAGTATTTT. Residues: CASSPTGAVTDTQYF.

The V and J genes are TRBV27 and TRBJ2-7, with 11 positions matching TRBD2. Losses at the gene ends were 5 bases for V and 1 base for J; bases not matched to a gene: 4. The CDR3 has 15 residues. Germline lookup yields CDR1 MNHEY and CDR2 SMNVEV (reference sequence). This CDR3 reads CASSRGTSGSYEQYF. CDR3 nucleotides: TGTGCCAGCAGTCGCGGGACTAGCGGTTCCTACGAGCAGTACTTC.

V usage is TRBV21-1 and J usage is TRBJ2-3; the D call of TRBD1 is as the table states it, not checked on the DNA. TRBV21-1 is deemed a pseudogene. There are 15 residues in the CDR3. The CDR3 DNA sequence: TGTGCCAGCAGGCAACGACAGCCGCGGTGGGGTACGCAGTATTTT. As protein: CASRQRQPRWGTQYF.

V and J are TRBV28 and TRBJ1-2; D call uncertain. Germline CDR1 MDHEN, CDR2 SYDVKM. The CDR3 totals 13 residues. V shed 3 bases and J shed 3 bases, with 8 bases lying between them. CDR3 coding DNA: TGTGCCAGCAGTTTGGCGGCAGACTATGGCTACACCTTC. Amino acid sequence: CASSLAADYGYTF.

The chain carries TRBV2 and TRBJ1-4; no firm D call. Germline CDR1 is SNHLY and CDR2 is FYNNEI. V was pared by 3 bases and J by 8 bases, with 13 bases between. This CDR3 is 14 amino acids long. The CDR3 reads CASSDGIIAEKLFF. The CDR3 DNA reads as TGTGCCAGCAGTGACGGTATTATTGCGGAAAAACTGTTTTTT.

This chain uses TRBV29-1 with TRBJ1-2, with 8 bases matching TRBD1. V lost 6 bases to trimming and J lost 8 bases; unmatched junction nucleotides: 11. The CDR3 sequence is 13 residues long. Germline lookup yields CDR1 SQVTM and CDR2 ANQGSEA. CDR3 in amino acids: CSVESGGLGGYTF. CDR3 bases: TGCAGCGTCGAATCAGGGGGCCTAGGCGGCTACACCTTC.

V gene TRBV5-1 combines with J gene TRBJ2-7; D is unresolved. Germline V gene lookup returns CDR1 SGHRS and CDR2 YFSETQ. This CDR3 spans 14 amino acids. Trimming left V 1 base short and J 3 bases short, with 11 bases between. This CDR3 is CASSLNGPHYEQYF. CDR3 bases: TGCGCCAGCAGCTTGAATGGGCCGCACTACGAGCAGTACTTC.

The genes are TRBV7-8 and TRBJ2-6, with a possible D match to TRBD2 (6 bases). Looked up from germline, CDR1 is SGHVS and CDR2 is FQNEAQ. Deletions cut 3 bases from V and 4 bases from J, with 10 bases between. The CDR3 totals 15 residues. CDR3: CASSFGGSGANVLTF. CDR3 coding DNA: TGTGCCAGCAGCTTTGGGGGGTCAGGGGCCAACGTCCTGACTTTC.

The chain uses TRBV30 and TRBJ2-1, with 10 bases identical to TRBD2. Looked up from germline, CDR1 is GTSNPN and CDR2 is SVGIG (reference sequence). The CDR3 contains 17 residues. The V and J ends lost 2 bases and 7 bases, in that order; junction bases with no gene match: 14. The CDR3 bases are TGTGCCTGGAGTCCAACCCGGACTAGCGGTTATTGGAATGAGCAGTTCTTC. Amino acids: CAWSPTRTSGYWNEQFF.

CDR3 residues: CASSPQAQVSYNEQFF. The CDR3 nucleotides read TGTGCCAGCAGTCCGCAGGCGCAGGTCTCCTACAATGAGCAGTTCTTC. The chain joins TRBV27 to TRBJ2-1, with D unclear. Germline-derived CDR1 and CDR2 are MNHEY and SMNVEV (reference sequence). Trimming shortened V by 5 bases and J by 0 bases, and 14 bases separated the two germline ends. The CDR3 runs to 16 residues.

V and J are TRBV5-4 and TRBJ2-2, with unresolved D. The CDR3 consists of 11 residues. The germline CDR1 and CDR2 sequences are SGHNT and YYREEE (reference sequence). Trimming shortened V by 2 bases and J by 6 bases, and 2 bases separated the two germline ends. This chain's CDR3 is CASSFAGELFF. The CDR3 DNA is TGTGCCAGCAGCTTCGCCGGGGAGCTGTTTTTT.

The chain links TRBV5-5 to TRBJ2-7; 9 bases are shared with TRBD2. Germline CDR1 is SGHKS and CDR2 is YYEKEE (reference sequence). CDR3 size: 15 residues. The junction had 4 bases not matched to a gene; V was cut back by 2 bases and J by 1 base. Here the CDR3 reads CASSFRLAVSYEQYF. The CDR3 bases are TGTGCCAGCAGCTTTCGACTAGCGGTTTCCTACGAGCAGTACTTC.

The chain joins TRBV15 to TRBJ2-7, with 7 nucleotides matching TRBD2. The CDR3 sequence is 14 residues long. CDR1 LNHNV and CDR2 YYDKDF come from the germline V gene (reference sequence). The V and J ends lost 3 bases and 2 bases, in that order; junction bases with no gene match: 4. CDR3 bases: TGTGCCACCAGCAGCGGGGGGACGGCCTACGAGCAGTACTTC. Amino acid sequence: CATSSGGTAYEQYF.

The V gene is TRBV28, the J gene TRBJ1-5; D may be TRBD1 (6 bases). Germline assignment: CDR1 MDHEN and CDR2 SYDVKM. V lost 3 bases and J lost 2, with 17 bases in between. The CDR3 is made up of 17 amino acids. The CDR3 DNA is TGTGCCAGCAGTTTCGGGGGGCTCCCAAGGGGCAATCAGCCCCAGCATTTT. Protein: CASSFGGLPRGNQPQHF.

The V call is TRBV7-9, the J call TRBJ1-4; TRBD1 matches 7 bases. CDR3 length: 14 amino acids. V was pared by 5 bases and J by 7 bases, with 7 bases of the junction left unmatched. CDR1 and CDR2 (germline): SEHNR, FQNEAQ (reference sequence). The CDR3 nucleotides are TGTGCCAGCAGCCGTACAGGGGTCGTTGAAAAACTGTTTTTT. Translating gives CASSRTGVVEKLFF.

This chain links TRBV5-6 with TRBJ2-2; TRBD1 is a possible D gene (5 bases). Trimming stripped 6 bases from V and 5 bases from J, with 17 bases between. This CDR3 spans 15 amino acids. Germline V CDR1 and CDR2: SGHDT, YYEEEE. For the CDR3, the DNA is TGTGCCAGCAACCAACAGGACCTAAGGACCGGGGAGCTGTTTTTT. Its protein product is CASNQQDLRTGELFF.

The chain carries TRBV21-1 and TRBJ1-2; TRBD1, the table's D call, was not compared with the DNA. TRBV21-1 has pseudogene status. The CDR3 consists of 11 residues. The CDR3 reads CASRQGNGYTF. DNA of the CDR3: TGTGCCAGCAGACAGGGGAATGGCTACACCTTC.

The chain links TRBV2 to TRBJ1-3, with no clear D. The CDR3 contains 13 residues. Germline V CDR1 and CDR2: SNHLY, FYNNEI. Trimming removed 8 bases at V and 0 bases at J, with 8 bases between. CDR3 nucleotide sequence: TGTGCCAGCGCTCGGGGCTCTGGAAACACCATATATTTT. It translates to CASARGSGNTIYF.

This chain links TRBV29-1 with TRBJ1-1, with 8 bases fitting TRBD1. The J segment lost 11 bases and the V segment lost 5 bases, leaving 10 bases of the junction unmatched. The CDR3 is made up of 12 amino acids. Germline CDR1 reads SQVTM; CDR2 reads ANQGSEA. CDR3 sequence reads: CSVQGAGLDAFF. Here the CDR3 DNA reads TGCAGCGTTCAGGGGGCAGGGCTAGACGCTTTCTTT.

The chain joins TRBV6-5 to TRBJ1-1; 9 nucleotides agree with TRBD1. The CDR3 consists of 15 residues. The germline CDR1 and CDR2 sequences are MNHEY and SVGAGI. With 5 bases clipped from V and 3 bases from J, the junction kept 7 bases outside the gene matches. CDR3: CASSIHRGLDTEAFF. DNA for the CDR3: TGTGCCAGCAGTATCCACAGGGGGCTGGACACTGAAGCTTTCTTT.

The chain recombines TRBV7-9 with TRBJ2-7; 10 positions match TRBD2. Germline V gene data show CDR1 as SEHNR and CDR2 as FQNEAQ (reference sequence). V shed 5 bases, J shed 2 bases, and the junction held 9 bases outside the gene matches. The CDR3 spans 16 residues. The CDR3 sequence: CASSDPGSGGAYEQYF. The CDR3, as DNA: TGTGCCAGCAGCGACCCGGGAAGCGGGGGGGCCTACGAGCAGTACTTC. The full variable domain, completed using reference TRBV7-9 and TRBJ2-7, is DTGVSQNPRHKITKRGQNVTFRCDPISEHNRLYWYRQTLGQGPEFLTYFQNEAQLEKSRLLSDRFSAERPKGSFSTLEIQRTEQGDSAMYLCASSDPGSGGAYEQYFGPGTRLTVT.